This T cell receptor beta chain was documented in a study of cytomegalovirus exposure and HLA in healthy donors. In the study overall: A prior analysis found 117 million unique TCR beta sequences from approximately 200 million T cells. Study-wide results and limits: Investigators reported 164 TCR beta chains as tied to cytomegalovirus. A later analysis reportedly found that, within productive TCRs, an Asian-associated ancestry cluster had fewer N-insertions than the mean observed across the 666 donors.

In the case of this clone: The antigen remains unidentified.

The PCR was carried out with 60 Vbeta primers and 13 Jbeta primers. Using immunoSEQ multiplex PCR, the repertoire was profiled, and TCRdb retains in-frame clones only, with some absent. The sample comprises tens of thousands of clones, roughly 70% of which are singletons, and approximately 4.4% rests with the top ten. Material: PBMCs. The receptor was derived from a man in his sixties in good health and CMV-seropositive.

For the CDR3, the DNA is TGTGCCACCAGCAGCCCAGGGTTTGTCGAGCAGTACTTC. It yields the protein CATSSPGFVEQYF. V usage is TRBV15 and J usage is TRBJ2-7, with a possible D match to TRBD1 (5 bases). The CDR3 is made up of 13 amino acids. Deletions cut 3 bases from V and 6 bases from J, with 12 bases between. Germline-derived CDR1 and CDR2 are LNHNV and YYDKDF (reference sequence).